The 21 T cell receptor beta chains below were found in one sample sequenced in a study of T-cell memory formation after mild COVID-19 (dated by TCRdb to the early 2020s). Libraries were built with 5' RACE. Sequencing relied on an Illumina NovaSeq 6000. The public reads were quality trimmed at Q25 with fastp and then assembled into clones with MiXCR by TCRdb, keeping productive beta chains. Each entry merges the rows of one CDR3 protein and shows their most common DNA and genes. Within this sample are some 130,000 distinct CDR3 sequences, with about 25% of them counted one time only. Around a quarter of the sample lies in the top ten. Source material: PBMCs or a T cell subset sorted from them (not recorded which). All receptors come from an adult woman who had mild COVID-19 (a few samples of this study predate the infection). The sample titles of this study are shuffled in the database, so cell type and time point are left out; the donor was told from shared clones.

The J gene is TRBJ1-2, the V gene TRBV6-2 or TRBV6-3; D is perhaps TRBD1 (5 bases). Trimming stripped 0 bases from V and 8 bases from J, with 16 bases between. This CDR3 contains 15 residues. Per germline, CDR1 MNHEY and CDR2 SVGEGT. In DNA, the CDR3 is TGTGCCAGCAGTTACTCGACGGAGGGGATTAGAGGCTACACCTTC. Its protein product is CASSYSTEGIRGYTF.

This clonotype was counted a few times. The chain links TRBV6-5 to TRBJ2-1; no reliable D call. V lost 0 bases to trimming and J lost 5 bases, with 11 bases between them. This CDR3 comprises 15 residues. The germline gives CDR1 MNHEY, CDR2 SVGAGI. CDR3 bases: TGTGCCAGCAGTTACTCAGGGTTCGGTGACAATGAGCAGTTCTTC. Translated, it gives CASSYSGFGDNEQFF.

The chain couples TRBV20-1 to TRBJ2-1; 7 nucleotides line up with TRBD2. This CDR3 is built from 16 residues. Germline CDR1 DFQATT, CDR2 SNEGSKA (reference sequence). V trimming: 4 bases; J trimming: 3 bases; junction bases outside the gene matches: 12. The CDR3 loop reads CSAKRLGGNSYNEQFF. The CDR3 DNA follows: TGCAGTGCTAAAAGGTTGGGAGGGAATAGCTACAATGAGCAGTTCTTC.

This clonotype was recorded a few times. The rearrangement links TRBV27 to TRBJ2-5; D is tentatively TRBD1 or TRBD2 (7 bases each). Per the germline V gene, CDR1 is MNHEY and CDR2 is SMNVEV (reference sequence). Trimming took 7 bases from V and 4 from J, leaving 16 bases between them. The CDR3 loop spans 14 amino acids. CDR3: CASTSGGGGETQYF. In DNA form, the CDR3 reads TGTGCCAGCACTTCAGGGGGGGGAGGAGAGACCCAGTACTTC.

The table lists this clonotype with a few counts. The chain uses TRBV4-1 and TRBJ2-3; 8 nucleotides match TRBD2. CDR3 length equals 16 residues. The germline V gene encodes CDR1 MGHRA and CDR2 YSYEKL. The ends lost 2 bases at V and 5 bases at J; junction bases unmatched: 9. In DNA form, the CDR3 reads TGCGCCAGCAGCCAATCTAAAGCGGGGGCGGGAGATACGCAGTATTTT. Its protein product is CASSQSKAGAGDTQYF.

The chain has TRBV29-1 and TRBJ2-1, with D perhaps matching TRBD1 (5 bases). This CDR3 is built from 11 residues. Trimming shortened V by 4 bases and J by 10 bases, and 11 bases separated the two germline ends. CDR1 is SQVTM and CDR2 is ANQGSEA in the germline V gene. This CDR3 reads CSVVVQAEQFF. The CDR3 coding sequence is TGCAGCGTTGTTGTACAGGCAGAGCAGTTCTTC.

CDR3 DNA sequence: TGTGCCAGCAGTTCCCCAAACAGGGAGCAGTACTTC. Its translation: CASSSPNREQYF. This chain links TRBV6-5 with TRBJ2-7; the D gene is possibly TRBD1 (5 bases). V was pared by 4 bases and J by 7 bases, with 11 bases between. This CDR3 comprises 12 residues. Germline CDR1 and CDR2: MNHEY and SVGAGI.

CDR3 DNA sequence: TGTGCCTGGGGGGTCGGCTACGAGCAGTACTTC. Amino acids: CAWGVGYEQYF. The chain carries TRBV30 and TRBJ2-7; no definite D call. There are 11 residues in the CDR3. Germline V gene sequence: CDR1 GTSNPN, CDR2 SVGIG (reference sequence). V lost 5 bases to trimming and J lost 3 bases, with 8 bases between them.

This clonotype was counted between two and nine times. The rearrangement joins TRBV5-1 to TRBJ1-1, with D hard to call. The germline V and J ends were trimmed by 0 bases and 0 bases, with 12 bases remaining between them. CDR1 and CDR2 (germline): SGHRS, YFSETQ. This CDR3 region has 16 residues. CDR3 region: CASSLEPGVVNTEAFF. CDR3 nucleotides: TGCGCCAGCAGCTTGGAGCCGGGTGTAGTGAACACTGAAGCTTTCTTT.

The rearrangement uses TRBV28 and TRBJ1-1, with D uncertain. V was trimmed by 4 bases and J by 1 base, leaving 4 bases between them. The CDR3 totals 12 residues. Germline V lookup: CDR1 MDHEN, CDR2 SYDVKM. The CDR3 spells CASSSRNTEAFF. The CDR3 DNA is TGTGCCAGCAGTTCCAGGAACACTGAAGCTTTCTTT.

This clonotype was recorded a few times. The CDR3 DNA follows: TGTGCCAGCAGCTGGAGGCAGGGGGCTAGGGGAAATGAGCAGTTCTTC. This codes for CASSWRQGARGNEQFF. The chain employs TRBV11-2 and TRBJ2-1; TRBD1 aligns across 8 bases. CDR1 is SGHAT and CDR2 is FQNNGV in the germline V gene. The CDR3 extends over 16 amino acids. With 4 bases clipped from V and 7 bases from J, the junction kept 12 bases outside the gene matches.

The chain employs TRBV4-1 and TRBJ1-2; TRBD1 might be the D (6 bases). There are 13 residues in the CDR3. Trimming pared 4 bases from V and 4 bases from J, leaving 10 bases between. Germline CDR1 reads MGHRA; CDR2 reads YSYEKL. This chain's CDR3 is CASSRTGIYGYTF. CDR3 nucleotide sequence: TGCGCCAGCAGCCGTACAGGGATCTATGGCTACACCTTC.

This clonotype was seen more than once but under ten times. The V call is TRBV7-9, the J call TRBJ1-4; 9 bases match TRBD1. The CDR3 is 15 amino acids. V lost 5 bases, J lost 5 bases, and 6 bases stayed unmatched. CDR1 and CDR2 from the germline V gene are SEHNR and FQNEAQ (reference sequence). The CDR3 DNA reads TGTGCCAGCAGCCCACCCGGGACAGGGAATGAAAAACTGTTTTTT. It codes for CASSPPGTGNEKLFF.

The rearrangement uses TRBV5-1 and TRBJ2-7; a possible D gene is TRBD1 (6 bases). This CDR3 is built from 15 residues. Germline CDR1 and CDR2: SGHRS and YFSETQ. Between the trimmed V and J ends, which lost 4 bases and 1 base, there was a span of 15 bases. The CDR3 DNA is TGCGCCAGCAGCCTGGCCCAGGGGCTTTCCTACGAGCAGTACTTC. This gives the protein CASSLAQGLSYEQYF. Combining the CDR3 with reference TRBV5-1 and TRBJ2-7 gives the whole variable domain KAGVTQTPRYLIKTRGQQVTLSCSPISGHRSVSWYQQTPGQGLQFLFEYFSETQRNKGNFPGRFSGRQFSNSRSEMNVSTLELGDSALYLCASSLAQGLSYEQYFGPGTRLTVT.

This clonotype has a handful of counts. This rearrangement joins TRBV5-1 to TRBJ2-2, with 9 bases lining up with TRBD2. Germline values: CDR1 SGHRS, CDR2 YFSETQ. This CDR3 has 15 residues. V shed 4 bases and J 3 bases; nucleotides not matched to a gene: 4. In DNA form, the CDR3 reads TGCGCCAGCAGCCCCTGGACTAGCGACACCGGGGAGCTGTTTTTT. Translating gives CASSPWTSDTGELFF.

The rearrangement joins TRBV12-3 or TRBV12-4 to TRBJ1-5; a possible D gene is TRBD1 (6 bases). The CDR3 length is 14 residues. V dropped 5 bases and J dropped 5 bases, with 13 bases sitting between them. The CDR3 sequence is CASSPGGGHQPQHF. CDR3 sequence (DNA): TGTGCCAGCAGTCCGGGGGGCGGGCATCAGCCCCAGCATTTT.

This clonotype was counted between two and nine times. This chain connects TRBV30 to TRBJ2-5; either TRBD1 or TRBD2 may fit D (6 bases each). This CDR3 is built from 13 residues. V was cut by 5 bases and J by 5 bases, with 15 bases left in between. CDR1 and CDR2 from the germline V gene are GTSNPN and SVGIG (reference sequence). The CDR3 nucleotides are TGTGCCTGGGGGGCGCTAGGGGGGGAGACCCAGTACTTC. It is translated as CAWGALGGETQYF.

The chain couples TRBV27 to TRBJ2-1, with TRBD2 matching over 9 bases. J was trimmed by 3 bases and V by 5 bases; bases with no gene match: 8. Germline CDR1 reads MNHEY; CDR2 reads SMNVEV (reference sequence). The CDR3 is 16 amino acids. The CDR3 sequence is CASSIRAGGGYNEQFF. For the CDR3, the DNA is TGTGCCAGCAGTATACGAGCGGGAGGAGGCTACAATGAGCAGTTCTTC.

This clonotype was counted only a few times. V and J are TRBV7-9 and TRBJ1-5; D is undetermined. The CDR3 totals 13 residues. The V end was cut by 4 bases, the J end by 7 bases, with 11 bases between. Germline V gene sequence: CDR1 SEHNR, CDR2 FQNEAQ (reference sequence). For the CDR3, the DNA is TGTGCCAGCAGCTACGAGGGAATGCAGCCCCAGCATTTT. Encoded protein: CASSYEGMQPQHF.

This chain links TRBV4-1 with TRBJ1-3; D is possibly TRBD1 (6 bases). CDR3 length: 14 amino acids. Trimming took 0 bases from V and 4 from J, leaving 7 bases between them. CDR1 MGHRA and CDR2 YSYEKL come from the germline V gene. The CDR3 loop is CASSQDGGGNTIYF. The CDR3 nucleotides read TGCGCCAGCAGCCAAGACGGGGGCGGAAACACCATATATTTT.

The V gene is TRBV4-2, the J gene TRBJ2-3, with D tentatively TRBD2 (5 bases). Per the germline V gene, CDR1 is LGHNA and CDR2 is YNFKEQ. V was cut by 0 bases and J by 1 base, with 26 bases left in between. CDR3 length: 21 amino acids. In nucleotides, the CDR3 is TGTGCCAGCAGCCAAGAGCCTCGGATCCGGCTCGGGCTAGCAGGCACAGATACGCAGTATTTT. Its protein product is CASSQEPRIRLGLAGTDTQYF.